The 30 T cell receptor beta chains given below trace back to one sample, sequenced in a study of blood T cells in healthy people across ages. Primed by a sample-barcoded 5' primer and a J-beta primer mix, a second PCR proceeded for about 7 to 11 cycles. TCRdb re-called the 5' RACE reads through MiXCR, storing one row per CDR3 protein. The sample gives approximately 350,000 distinct CDR3 sequences, 50% to 60% of which show up once; around 50% is in the top ten. Source material: blood. Receptors originate from a man between 60 and 70 years old in good health.

V is TRBV6-1 and J is TRBJ2-5; D may match TRBD1 or TRBD2 (6 bases each). Germline CDR1 and CDR2: MNHNS and SASEGT. Trimming removed 2 bases at V and 1 base at J, with 8 bases between. The CDR3 totals 14 residues. The CDR3 DNA is TGTGCCAGCAGTGAATGGGGGGCCCAAGAGACCCAGTACTTC. Its protein is CASSEWGAQETQYF.

This rearrangement joins TRBV4-2 to TRBJ2-5; no reliable D call. The J call is uncertain, as TRBJ2-7 better fits the DNA end. Germline values: CDR1 LGHNA, CDR2 YNFKEQ. This CDR3 is built from 15 residues. CDR3 sequence reads: CASSQGTEPYYEQYF. The CDR3 bases are TGTGCCAGCAGCCAAGGTACGGAGCCCTACTACGAGCAGTACTTC.

This sequence joins TRBV20-1 and TRBJ2-3; no firm D call. Germline V gives CDR1 DFQATT, CDR2 SNEGSKA (reference sequence). The ends were cut back, 0 bases at V and 4 bases at J, with 14 bases in the middle. CDR3 length equals 15 residues. The CDR3 DNA reads TGCAGTGCTAGAGATCCCCCCCCAGGCGCAGATACGCAGTATTTT. This encodes CSARDPPPGADTQYF.

The rearrangement joins TRBV19 to TRBJ2-1; D possibly matches TRBD1 or TRBD2 (5 bases each). Trimming shortened V by 4 bases and J by 8 bases, and 15 bases separated the two germline ends. Looked up from germline, CDR1 is LNHDA and CDR2 is SQIVND (reference sequence). CDR3 length: 14 amino acids. CDR3 loop: CASSTGTGTHEQFF. For the CDR3, the DNA is TGTGCCAGTAGTACGGGGACGGGGACCCATGAGCAGTTCTTC.

This chain uses TRBV6-1 with TRBJ1-2, with D hard to call. The CDR3 has 12 amino acids. Trimming took 3 bases from V and 4 from J, leaving 6 bases between them. CDR1 and CDR2 (germline): MNHNS, SASEGT. The CDR3 DNA is TGTGCCAGCAGTGACCGGATCTATGGCTACACCTTC. Amino acids: CASSDRIYGYTF.

The V call is TRBV6-5, the J call TRBJ2-3, with a possible D match to TRBD1 (6 bases). Deletions cut 2 bases from V and 8 bases from J, with 26 bases between. CDR1 is MNHEY and CDR2 is SVGAGI in the germline V gene. The CDR3 has 18 amino acids. The CDR3 DNA follows: TGTGCCAGCAGTTACGGTGGGGGCGGGTCCATAGGTGCGGGTACGCAGTATTTT. It codes for CASSYGGGGSIGAGTQYF.

This clonotype was observed at least ten times. The chain links TRBV29-1 to TRBJ2-1; TRBD1 matches 9 bases. Germline loops: CDR1 SQVTM, CDR2 ANQGSEA. The CDR3 loop spans 15 amino acids. The V gene end was trimmed by 3 bases and the J gene end by 3 bases; junction bases not matched to a gene: 6. This CDR3 reads CSVEGADRGYNEQFF. In DNA, the CDR3 is TGCAGCGTTGAGGGGGCGGACAGGGGCTACAATGAGCAGTTCTTC.

This clonotype has a count of ten or more. The chain combines TRBV2 with TRBJ1-4; D is possibly TRBD1 (6 bases). CDR3 length: 13 amino acids. Germline-derived CDR1 and CDR2 are SNHLY and FYNNEI. Trimming cost V 9 bases and J 7 bases, with 15 bases left between them. CDR3: CASYRAEGEKLFF. CDR3 nucleotide sequence: TGTGCCAGTTACAGGGCGGAGGGTGAAAAACTGTTTTTT.

The chain recombines TRBV5-1 with TRBJ2-7, with TRBD1 identical over 11 bases. V lost 3 bases and J lost 3; bases outside the gene matches: 5. The CDR3 has 15 residues. From germline, CDR1 is SGHRS and CDR2 YFSETQ. Here the CDR3 DNA reads TGCGCCAGCAGCTCGACCGGGACAGGGGGCTACGAGCAGTACTTC. As protein: CASSSTGTGGYEQYF.

The rearrangement links TRBV7-9 to TRBJ2-7; D ambiguous. The CDR3 runs 11 residues. Germline loops: CDR1 SEHNR, CDR2 FQNEAQ (reference sequence). V was clipped by 5 bases and J by 9 bases, with 11 bases between them. This chain's CDR3 is CASSLKERQYF. In DNA, the CDR3 is TGTGCCAGCAGCCTCAAGGAGAGGCAGTACTTC. Supplemented by reference TRBV7-9 and TRBJ2-7, the full variable domain reads DTGVSQNPRHKITKRGQNVTFRCDPISEHNRLYWYRQTLGQGPEFLTYFQNEAQLEKSRLLSDRFSAERPKGSFSTLEIQRTEQGDSAMYLCASSLKERQYFGPGTRLTVT.

Ten or more counts support this clonotype. The CDR3 spells CASSLESSGMGSYEQYF. CDR3 DNA: TGTGCCAGCAGCTTAGAGTCTAGCGGGATGGGCTCCTACGAGCAGTACTTC. The rearrangement uses TRBV7-9 and TRBJ2-7; 9 bases are a match to TRBD2. Germline V gene sequence: CDR1 SEHNR, CDR2 FQNEAQ (reference sequence). This CDR3 has 17 amino acids. After removal of 1 base from V and 0 bases from J, the junction contained 7 bases not matched to a gene.

The chain joins TRBV7-9 to TRBJ2-1; 11 bases line up with TRBD2. J was trimmed by 6 bases and V by 1 base; bases with no gene match: 8. The CDR3 has 17 residues. CDR1 SEHNR and CDR2 FQNEAQ come from the germline V gene (reference sequence). Here the CDR3 reads CASSLVTSGRLGNEQFF. Written as DNA, the CDR3 is TGTGCCAGCAGCTTAGTCACTAGCGGGAGACTAGGCAATGAGCAGTTCTTC.

This clonotype appeared many times. The rearrangement links TRBV14 to TRBJ1-2, with unresolved D. This CDR3 spans 14 amino acids. Trimming pared 4 bases from V and 0 bases from J, leaving 9 bases between. Looked up from germline, CDR1 is SGHDN and CDR2 is FVKESK. The CDR3 nucleotides are TGTGCCAGCAGCCCCAGGACTACTAACTATGGCTACACCTTC. Amino acids: CASSPRTTNYGYTF.

This clonotype was found a few times. The genes are TRBV7-2 and TRBJ2-1; TRBD1 agrees at 10 bases. This CDR3 comprises 19 residues. Looked up from germline, CDR1 is SGHTA and CDR2 is FQGNSA. V lost 5 bases to trimming and J lost 0 bases; unmatched junction nucleotides: 13. The CDR3 DNA reads TGTGCCAGCAGCCGAGGACAGGGGGTGTTCTCGGGCTCCTACAATGAGCAGTTCTTC. As protein: CASSRGQGVFSGSYNEQFF.

This chain joins TRBV3-1 and TRBJ2-4; D may be TRBD1 (5 bases). Germline CDR1 is LGHDT and CDR2 is YNNKEL (reference sequence). V dropped 0 bases and J dropped 7 bases, with 7 bases sitting between them. The CDR3 is made up of 13 amino acids. The CDR3 is CASSQDSGNIQYF. The CDR3 region has the DNA TGTGCCAGCAGCCAAGACTCAGGGAACATTCAGTACTTC.

This clonotype has just a few counts. V gene TRBV20-1 combines with J gene TRBJ2-7, with D tentatively TRBD2 (6 bases). The CDR3 covers 14 residues. Trimming stripped 0 bases from V and 9 bases from J, with 18 bases between. CDR1 and CDR2 (germline): DFQATT, SNEGSKA (reference sequence). For the CDR3, the DNA is TGCAGTGCTAGAGATCGGGGGACGGGGATCGGGCAGTACTTC. Amino acids: CSARDRGTGIGQYF.

The CDR3 DNA reads as TGTGCCAGCAGTTCCCCTTCGTCAGGACTAGCGGGTCAGCCCCAGCATTTT. It yields the protein CASSSPSSGLAGQPQHF. The rearrangement uses TRBV6-2 or TRBV6-3 and TRBJ1-5; D is unclear. V lost 4 bases to trimming and J lost 6 bases, with 22 bases between them. Germline CDR1 MNHEY, CDR2 SVGEGT. There are 17 residues in the CDR3.

This clonotype appeared a few times. The chain has TRBV7-2 and TRBJ2-7; a weak D match, TRBD2 (6 bases). This CDR3 spans 15 amino acids. V lost 5 bases and J 0 bases, leaving 14 bases between the germline ends. The germline V gene has CDR1 SGHTA and CDR2 FQGNSA. The CDR3 loop is CASSARDFASYEQYF. CDR3 DNA: TGTGCCAGCAGCGCCCGGGACTTCGCCTCCTACGAGCAGTACTTC. Drawing the rest from reference TRBV7-2 and TRBJ2-7, the complete variable domain is GAGVSQSPSNKVTEKGKDVELRCDPISGHTALYWYRQSLGQGLEFLIYFQGNSAPDKSGLPSDRFSAERTGGSVSTLTIQRTQQEDSAVYLCASSARDFASYEQYFGPGTRLTVT.

This clonotype was recorded many times. The gene calls are TRBV2 and TRBJ2-7; 9 bases align to TRBD2. Looked up from germline, CDR1 is SNHLY and CDR2 is FYNNEI. The V segment lost 2 bases and the J segment 4 bases; nucleotides outside the gene matches: 6. The CDR3 is 15 amino acids. The CDR3 here is CASSELAGSWYEQYF. Written as DNA, the CDR3 is TGTGCCAGCAGTGAACTAGCGGGGAGCTGGTACGAGCAGTACTTC. Based on the CDR3 plus reference TRBV2 and TRBJ2-7, the full variable domain is EPEVTQTPSHQVTQMGQEVILRCVPISNHLYFYWYRQILGQKVEFLVSFYNNEISEKSEIFDDQFSVERPDGSNFTLKIRSTKLEDSAMYFCASSELAGSWYEQYFGPGTRLTVT.

The rearrangement links TRBV27 to TRBJ2-1, with 12 bases fitting TRBD2. The DNA end favors TRBJ2-7, so the J call may be wrong. This CDR3 is 17 amino acids long. Germline V gene lookup returns CDR1 MNHEY and CDR2 SMNVEV (reference sequence). The CDR3 coding sequence is TGTGCCAGCAGCCCCCTAGGACTAGCGGGAACGTACAATGAGCAGTACTTC. Translated, it gives CASSPLGLAGTYNEQYF.

This clonotype was counted once. The J gene is TRBJ2-7, the V gene TRBV7-3, with TRBD2 matching over 8 bases. TRBJ2-5 matches the DNA end more closely, so the J call is doubtful. The germline V gene encodes CDR1 SGHTA and CDR2 FQGTGA. CDR3 length: 14 amino acids. The CDR3 DNA reads as TGTGCCAGCAGCTCTAGCGGGCCCCAAGAGACCCAGTACTTC. It is translated as CASSSSGPQETQYF.

This chain uses TRBV7-9 with TRBJ2-5; D remains unclear. Trimming took off 2 bases at V and 5 bases at J, with 9 bases between the two ends. CDR3 length equals 13 residues. The germline gives CDR1 SEHNR, CDR2 FQNEAQ (reference sequence). The DNA for the CDR3 is TGTGCCAGCAGCTTAACGGTTGGGGAGACCCAGTACTTC. It is translated as CASSLTVGETQYF.

The table lists this clonotype with a count of one. The CDR3 sequence: CATSRSQGVATDTQYF. The CDR3 coding sequence is TGTGCCACCAGCAGATCACAGGGAGTGGCGACAGATACGCAGTATTTT. The chain links TRBV15 to TRBJ2-3; a weak D match, TRBD1 (6 bases). Trimming pared 2 bases from V and 3 bases from J, leaving 15 bases between. The length of the CDR3 is 16 residues. Germline assignment: CDR1 LNHNV and CDR2 YYDKDF (reference sequence).

This chain joins TRBV25-1 and TRBJ2-5; 12 bases are a match to TRBD1. The DNA end is more similar to TRBJ2-7, so the J call may be wrong. This CDR3 comprises 15 residues. The germline V gene encodes CDR1 MGHDK and CDR2 SYGVNS. CDR3 bases: TGTGCCAGCAGGGAAGTGGGGACAGGGGGCAACGAGCAGTACTTC. It is translated as CASREVGTGGNEQYF.

As regards this clonotype: The junction does not match germline at one end; this may be a read error. The chain is built from TRBV28 and TRBJ1-2; 9 bases match TRBD1. This CDR3 is built from 13 residues. The V gene's germline CDR1 is MDHEN and CDR2 SYDVKM. The CDR3 region is CASSDRGSYGCTF. For the CDR3, the DNA is TGTGCCAGCAGCGACAGGGGGAGCTATGGCTGCACCTTC.

As regards this clonotype: A junction end diverges from the germline sequence, so it may reflect a read error. The rearrangement joins TRBV20-1 to TRBJ2-6; a weak D match, TRBD1 (5 bases). CDR1 DFQATT and CDR2 SNEGSKA come from the germline V gene (reference sequence). The CDR3 contains 16 residues. Here the CDR3 DNA reads TGCAGTGCTAGGGGTCCCGTCAGTTCTGGGGCCAACGTCCAGACTTTC. Amino acid sequence: CSARGPVSSGANVQTF.

This rearrangement joins TRBV20-1 to TRBJ2-1; 8 positions match TRBD2. The germline V gene has CDR1 DFQATT and CDR2 SNEGSKA (reference sequence). The CDR3 covers 14 residues. The V and J ends lost 6 bases and 5 bases, in that order; junction bases with no gene match: 9. As DNA, the CDR3 is TGCAGTGCCCCCGCCGGGACTAGGGACAATGAGCAGTTCTTC. Translated: CSAPAGTRDNEQFF.

Only a few counts were recorded for this clonotype. This chain joins TRBV4-2 and TRBJ2-5; 11 nucleotides match TRBD2. The V gene end was trimmed by 3 bases and the J gene end by 5 bases; junction bases not matched to a gene: 8. Germline V gene sequence: CDR1 LGHNA, CDR2 YNFKEQ. This CDR3 is built from 16 residues. Here the CDR3 DNA reads TGTGCCAGCAGCCAGAATAGCGGGAGGGCCAGGGAGACCCAGTACTTC. This encodes CASSQNSGRARETQYF.

This chain links TRBV7-8 with TRBJ1-1; 7 nucleotides align to TRBD1. The CDR3 contains 17 residues. Germline V gene data show CDR1 as SGHVS and CDR2 as FQNEAQ. V lost 2 bases and J lost 4; bases outside the gene matches: 13. DNA of the CDR3: TGTGCCAGCAGCTTACGGGGACAGCTCACCCCTACCACTGAAGCTTTCTTT. Its translation is CASSLRGQLTPTTEAFF.

The rearrangement links TRBV7-2 to TRBJ2-7, with TRBD2 identical over 11 bases. Germline loops: CDR1 SGHTA, CDR2 FQGNSA. This CDR3 contains 17 residues. With 1 base clipped from V and 1 base from J, the junction kept 6 bases outside the gene matches. CDR3 region: CASSLGLAGWGSYEQYF. Written as DNA, the CDR3 is TGTGCCAGCAGCTTAGGACTAGCGGGGTGGGGGTCCTACGAGCAGTACTTC.